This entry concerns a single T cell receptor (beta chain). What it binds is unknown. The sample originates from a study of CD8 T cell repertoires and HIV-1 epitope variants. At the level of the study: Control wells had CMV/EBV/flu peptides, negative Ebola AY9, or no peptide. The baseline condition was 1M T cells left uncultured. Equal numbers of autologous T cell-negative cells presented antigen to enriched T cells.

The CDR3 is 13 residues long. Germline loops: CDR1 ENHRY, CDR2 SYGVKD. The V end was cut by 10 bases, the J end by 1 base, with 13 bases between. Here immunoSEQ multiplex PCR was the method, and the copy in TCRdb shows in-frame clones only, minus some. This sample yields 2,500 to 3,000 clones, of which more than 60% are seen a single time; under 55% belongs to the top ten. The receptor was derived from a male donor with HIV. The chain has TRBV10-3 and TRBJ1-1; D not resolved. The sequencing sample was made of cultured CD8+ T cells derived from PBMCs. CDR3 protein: CATQDHTNTEAFF. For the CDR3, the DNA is TGTGCCACCCAAGACCATACGAACACTGAAGCTTTCTTT.